This record looks at one T cell receptor (beta chain) sequence and its context. CDR1 is MNHEY and CDR2 is SVGEGT in the germline V gene. This CDR3 has 15 amino acids. V was clipped by 6 bases and J by 7 bases, with 19 bases between them. The data derive from a study of neurological immune-mediated disorders. MiXCR, run by TCRdb on the 5' RACE reads, gives a single entry per CDR3 protein. The profile covers about 80,000 distinct CDR3 sequences, with approximately 5% appearing a single time and 2% to 2.5% taken by the ten largest. The TCR sequence derives from a woman in her twenties or thirties with multiple sclerosis. This chain links TRBV6-2 or TRBV6-3 with TRBJ2-1, with D possibly being TRBD1 (6 bases). Sequencing was performed on PBMCs. The CDR3 DNA reads as TGTGCCAGCAGGACGCCGCCGACTCAGGGGAATGAGCAGTTCTTC. Translation gives CASRTPPTQGNEQFF.